The entry below describes one TCR beta chain. Its antigen is unknown. Germline V gives CDR1 SGHTA, CDR2 FQGNSA. V was clipped by 10 bases and J by 4 bases, with 18 bases between them. This CDR3 is 14 amino acids long. This sample was included in a study of shared clonotypes between healthy human individuals. Healthy HIV-negative adults without recent acute infections or vaccinations served as donors. Caucasian adults residing in Nashville, Tennessee made up all the donors. Per the original data handling: ImmunoSEQ output held junction-only sequences without quality scores, so filtering differed. Assay: immunoSEQ multiplex PCR; the TCRdb copy retains only in-frame clones and omits some. The V and J calls and the clone size are those of that table, but D and trimming were determined from the DNA. Of some 2.3 million clones listed, 80% to 95% are singletons. Study-level results: Collection of samples was limited to blood; tissue repertoires likely differ.

V usage is TRBV7-2 and J usage is TRBJ2-3; possible D gene TRBD1, 6 bases. Sequencing was carried out using naive CD4+ T cells from PBMCs. This sample's subset: CD45RA+ positively selected. This receptor was taken from a man aged 18 to 30 in good health. Some clones in this sample may be carry-over from other donors' samples. CDR3 sequence (DNA): TGTGCCACCAAGGGGGAAAATGACCCAGATACGCAGTATTTT. It encodes CATKGENDPDTQYF.